This T cell receptor (beta chain) was retrieved from a study of CD8 T cells in Susac syndrome. Looking at the study overall: Among the sequenced Susac syndrome patients, more than five had active disease while 8 or 9 were in remission.

A quantity of about 0.5 to 1 ug RNA underwent reverse transcription using random hexamers. Multiplex immunoSEQ PCR targeted 54 Vbeta and 13 Jbeta TCR beta segments. TCRdb reanalysed the immunoSEQ multiplex PCR reads using MiXCR and keeps one entry per CDR3 protein. The data show approximately 190,000 distinct CDR3 sequences, about 94% seen once. This CDR3 has 12 residues. Germline-derived CDR1 and CDR2 are MNHEY and SVGAGI. Trimming pared 7 bases from V and 5 bases from J, leaving 11 bases between. The sequenced target, TCR beta, came from blood CD8+ and CD4+ T cells. TEMRA cells underwent FACS enrichment and CD8+ and CD4+ T cells underwent negative isolation.

V gene TRBV6-5 combines with J gene TRBJ1-2; D is undetermined. Sequencing was done on a sample of CD4+ T cells from PBMCs. The receptor's source is a human donor with Susac syndrome. CDR3 DNA: TGTGCCAGCACCACGAGGGATTATGGCTACACCTTC. Protein: CASTTRDYGYTF.